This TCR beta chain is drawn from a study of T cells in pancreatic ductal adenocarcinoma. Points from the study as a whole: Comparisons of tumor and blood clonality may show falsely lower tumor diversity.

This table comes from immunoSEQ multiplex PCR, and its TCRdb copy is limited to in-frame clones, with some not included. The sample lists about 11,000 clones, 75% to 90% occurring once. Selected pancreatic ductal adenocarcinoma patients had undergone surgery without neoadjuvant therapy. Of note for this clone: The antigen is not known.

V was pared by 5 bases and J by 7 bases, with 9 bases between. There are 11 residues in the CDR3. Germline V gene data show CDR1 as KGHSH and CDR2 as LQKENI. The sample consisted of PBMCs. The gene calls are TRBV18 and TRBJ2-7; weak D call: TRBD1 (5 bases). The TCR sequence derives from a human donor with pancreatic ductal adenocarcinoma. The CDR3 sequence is CASSADKEQYF. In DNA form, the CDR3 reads TGTGCCAGCTCAGCGGACAAGGAGCAGTACTTC.